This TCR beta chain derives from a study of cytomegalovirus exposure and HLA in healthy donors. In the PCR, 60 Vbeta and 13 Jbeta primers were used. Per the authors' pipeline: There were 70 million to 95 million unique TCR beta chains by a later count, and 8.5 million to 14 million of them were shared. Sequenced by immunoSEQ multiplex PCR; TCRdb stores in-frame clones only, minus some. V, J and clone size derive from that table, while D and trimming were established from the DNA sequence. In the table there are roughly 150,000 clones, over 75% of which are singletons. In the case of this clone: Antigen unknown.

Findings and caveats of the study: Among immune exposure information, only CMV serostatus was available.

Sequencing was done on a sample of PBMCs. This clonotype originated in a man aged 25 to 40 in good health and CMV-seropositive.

CDR3 amino acids: CASPLYEQYF. In DNA form, the CDR3 reads TGTGCCAGCCCACTATACGAGCAGTACTTC. V is TRBV6-5 and J is TRBJ2-7, with no clear D. The CDR3 length is 10 residues. V lost 8 bases to trimming and J lost 4 bases, with 6 bases between them. Germline lookup yields CDR1 MNHEY and CDR2 SVGAGI.